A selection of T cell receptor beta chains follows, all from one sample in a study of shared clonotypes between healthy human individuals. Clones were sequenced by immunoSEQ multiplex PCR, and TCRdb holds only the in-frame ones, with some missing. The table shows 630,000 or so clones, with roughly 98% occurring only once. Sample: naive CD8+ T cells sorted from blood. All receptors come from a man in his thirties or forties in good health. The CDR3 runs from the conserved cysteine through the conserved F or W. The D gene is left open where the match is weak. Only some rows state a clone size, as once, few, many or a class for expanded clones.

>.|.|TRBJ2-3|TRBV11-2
CASSFMDGTDTQYF
TGTGCCAGCAGCTTCATGGACGGGACAGATACGCAGTATTTT
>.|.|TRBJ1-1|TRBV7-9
CASSLDWTHSEEAFF
TGTGCCAGCAGCTTAGATTGGACGCATTCCGAGGAAGCTTTCTTT
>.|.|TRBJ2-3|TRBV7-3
CASSLRHGITDTQYF
TGTGCCAGCAGCTTAAGGCACGGGATAACAGATACGCAGTATTTT
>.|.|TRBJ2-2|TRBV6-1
CASCMGFGELFF
TGTGCCAGCTGCATGGGCTTTGGGGAGCTGTTTTTT
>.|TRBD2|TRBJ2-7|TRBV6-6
CASRHGSGGPVYEQYF
TGTGCCAGCAGGCACGGGTCGGGAGGGCCGGTCTACGAGCAGTACTTC
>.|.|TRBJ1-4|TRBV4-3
CASSQPGREKLFF
TGCGCCAGCAGCCAGCCAGGGCGCGAAAAACTGTTTTTT
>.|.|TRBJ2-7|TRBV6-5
CASSYFGVADRYEQYF
TGTGCCAGCAGTTACTTCGGGGTAGCGGATCGGTACGAGCAGTACTTC
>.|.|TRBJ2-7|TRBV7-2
CASSLNRDHEQYF
TGTGCCAGCAGCTTAAACAGGGACCACGAGCAGTACTTC
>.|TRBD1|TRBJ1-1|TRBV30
CAWDRLAGGSEAFF
TGTGCCTGGGACCGATTGGCAGGGGGAAGTGAGGCTTTCTTT
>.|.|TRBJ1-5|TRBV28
CASSPGQINQPQHF
TGTGCCAGCAGCCCCGGACAGATCAATCAGCCCCAGCATTTT
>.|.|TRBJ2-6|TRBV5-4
CASSLTDWVAGANVLTF
TGTGCCAGCAGTCTGACCGACTGGGTTGCTGGGGCCAACGTCCTGACTTTC
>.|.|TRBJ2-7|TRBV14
CASSPIVSRFYEQYF
TGTGCCAGCAGCCCCATTGTCTCACGCTTCTACGAGCAGTACTTC
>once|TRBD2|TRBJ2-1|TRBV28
CAGQTAGVPYNEQFF
TGTGCCGGGCAAACAGCGGGAGTACCCTACAATGAGCAGTTCTTC
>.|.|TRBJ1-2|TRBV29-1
CSVDGGSYGYTF
TGCAGCGTTGACGGCGGGAGCTATGGCTACACCTTC
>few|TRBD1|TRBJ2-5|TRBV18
CASSPLEQGTLETQYF
TGTGCCAGCTCACCGCTTGAACAGGGGACGTTAGAGACCCAGTACTTC
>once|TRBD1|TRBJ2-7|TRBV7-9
CASSQDSGTGDEQYF
TGTGCCAGCAGCCAAGATTCCGGGACAGGGGACGAGCAGTACTTC
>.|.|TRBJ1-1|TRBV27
CASSLGGGVEAFF
TGTGCCAGCAGTTTAGGGGGAGGGGTTGAAGCTTTCTTT
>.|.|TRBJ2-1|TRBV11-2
CASSLAAHNEQFF
TGTGCCAGCAGCTTGGCAGCCCACAATGAGCAGTTCTTC
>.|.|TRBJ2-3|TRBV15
CATSRPGFRDTQYF
TGTGCCACCAGCAGACCGGGCTTCAGAGATACGCAGTATTTT
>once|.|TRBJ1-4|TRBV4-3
CASSQGLANEKLFF
TGCGCCAGCAGCCAAGGGCTGGCTAATGAAAAACTGTTTTTT
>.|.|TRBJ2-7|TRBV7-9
CASSLVDTTYEQYF
TGTGCCAGCAGCTTAGTGGACACGACCTACGAGCAGTACTTC
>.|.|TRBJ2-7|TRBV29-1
CSVEGPSSYEQYF
TGCAGCGTTGAGGGGCCTAGCTCCTACGAGCAGTACTTC
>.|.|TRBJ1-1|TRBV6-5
CASSIGTEAFF
TGTGCCAGCAGCATCGGCACTGAAGCTTTCTTT
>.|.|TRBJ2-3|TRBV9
CASSVEGTNTDTQYF
TGTGCCAGCAGCGTAGAAGGGACGAACACAGATACGCAGTATTTT
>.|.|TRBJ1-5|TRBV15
CATSREDSYSNQPQHF
TGTGCCACCAGCAGAGAAGACAGTTATAGCAATCAGCCCCAGCATTTT
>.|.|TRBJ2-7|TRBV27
CASSLRTENYEQYF
TGTGCCAGCAGTCTCAGGACGGAAAACTACGAGCAGTACTTC
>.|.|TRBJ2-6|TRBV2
CASSGGPGANVLTF
TGTGCCAGCAGCGGGGGACCTGGGGCCAACGTCCTGACTTTC
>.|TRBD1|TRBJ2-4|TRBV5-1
CASSSGQAGAKNIQYF
TGCGCCAGCAGCTCAGGACAGGCGGGAGCCAAAAACATTCAGTACTTC
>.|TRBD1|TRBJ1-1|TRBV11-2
CASSYRGRDTEAFF
TGTGCCAGCAGCTACAGGGGCAGGGACACTGAAGCTTTCTTT
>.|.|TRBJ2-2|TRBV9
CASSSPSVTGELFF
TGTGCCAGCAGCTCCCCCTCGGTCACCGGGGAGCTGTTTTTT
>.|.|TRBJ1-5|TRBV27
CASSFLGNSNQPQHF
TGTGCCAGCAGTTTTCTGGGGAATAGCAATCAGCCCCAGCATTTT
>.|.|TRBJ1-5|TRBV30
CAWRTPHRGAKHSNQPQHF
TGTGCCTGGAGGACCCCTCATCGGGGCGCGAAGCATAGCAATCAGCCCCAGCATTTT
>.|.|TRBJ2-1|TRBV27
CASALVQVSYNEQFF
TGTGCCAGTGCTCTGGTTCAGGTATCCTACAATGAGCAGTTCTTC
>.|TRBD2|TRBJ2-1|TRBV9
CASSAGPKLAGTSCEQFF
TGTGCCAGCAGCGCAGGCCCCAAACTAGCGGGGACCTCCTGTGAGCAGTTCTTC
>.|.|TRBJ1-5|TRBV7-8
CASSFRPGSNQPQHF
TGTGCCAGCAGCTTCCGGCCAGGTAGCAATCAGCCCCAGCATTTT
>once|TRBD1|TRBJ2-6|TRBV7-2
CASSLGTGGVPPGANVLTF
TGTGCCAGCAGCTTAGGGACAGGGGGCGTTCCTCCTGGGGCCAACGTCCTGACTTTC
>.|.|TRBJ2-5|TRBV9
CASSPRGQGIKTQYF
TGTGCCAGCAGCCCCCGGGGGCAGGGGATAAAGACCCAGTACTTC
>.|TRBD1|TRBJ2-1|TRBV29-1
CSAVGTETDNEQFF
TGCAGTGCAGTCGGGACAGAAACTGACAATGAGCAGTTCTTC
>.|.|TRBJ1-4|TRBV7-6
CASSSSTTNEKLFF
TGTGCCAGCAGCTCCTCAACAACTAATGAAAAACTGTTTTTT
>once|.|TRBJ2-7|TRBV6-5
CASKAVSSYEQYF
TGTGCCAGCAAGGCAGTATCCTCCTACGAGCAGTACTTC
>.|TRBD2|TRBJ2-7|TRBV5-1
CASSPYGGRAIYEQYF
TGCGCCAGCAGTCCTTACGGCGGGAGGGCCATATACGAGCAGTACTTC
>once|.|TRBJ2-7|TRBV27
CASSLLGGDEQYF
TGTGCCAGCAGTTTATTAGGGGGTGACGAGCAGTACTTC
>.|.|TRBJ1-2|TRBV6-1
CASSDNGTPSYGYTF
TGTGCCAGCAGTGACAACGGAACGCCTAGCTATGGCTACACCTTC
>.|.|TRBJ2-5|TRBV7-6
CASSRPLETQYF
TGTGCCAGCAGCAGGCCCCTAGAGACCCAGTACTTC
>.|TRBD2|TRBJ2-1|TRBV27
CASSSPGGLALHEQFF
TGTGCCAGCAGTTCGCCAGGAGGACTAGCTTTGCATGAGCAGTTCTTC
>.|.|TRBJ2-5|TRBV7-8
CASSFPGVQETQYF
TGTGCCAGCAGCTTTCCAGGTGTCCAAGAGACCCAGTACTTC
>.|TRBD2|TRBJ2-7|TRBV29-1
CSVESGSSYEQYF
TGCAGCGTTGAGAGCGGGAGCTCCTACGAGCAGTACTTC
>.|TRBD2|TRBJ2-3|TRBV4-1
CASRLTSGSVHDTQYF
TGCGCCAGCAGACTAACTAGCGGGAGTGTTCACGATACGCAGTATTTT
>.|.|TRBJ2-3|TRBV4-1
CASSQPWATDTQYF
TGCGCCAGCAGCCAACCATGGGCCACAGATACGCAGTATTTT
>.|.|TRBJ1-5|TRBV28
CAITPEGIDQPQHF
TGTGCCATAACCCCCGAGGGTATCGATCAGCCCCAGCATTTT
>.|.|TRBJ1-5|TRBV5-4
CASSLSGNQPQHF
TGTGCCAGCAGCTTGAGCGGCAATCAGCCCCAGCATTTT
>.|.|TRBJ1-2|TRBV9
CASSVGGRDTRYTF
TGTGCCAGCAGCGTAGGAGGCAGGGATACGCGCTACACCTTC
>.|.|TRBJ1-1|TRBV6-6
CASSSGGNTEAFF
TGTGCCAGCAGTTCGGGCGGGAACACTGAAGCTTTCTTT
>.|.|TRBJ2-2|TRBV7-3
CASRTNTGELFF
TGTGCCAGCAGAACCAACACCGGGGAGCTGTTTTTT
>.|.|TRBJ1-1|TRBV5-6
CASSFDGNTEAFF
TGTGCCAGCAGCTTTGACGGGAACACTGAAGCTTTCTTT
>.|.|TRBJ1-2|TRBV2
CAAPNSVYGYTF
TGTGCCGCACCCAACTCGGTCTATGGCTACACCTTC
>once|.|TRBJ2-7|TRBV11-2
CASSLARATYEQYF
TGTGCCAGCAGCTTAGCCAGGGCAACCTACGAGCAGTACTTC
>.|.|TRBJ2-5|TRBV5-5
CASSFTRDFQETQYF
TGTGCCAGCAGCTTTACCAGGGATTTCCAAGAGACCCAGTACTTC